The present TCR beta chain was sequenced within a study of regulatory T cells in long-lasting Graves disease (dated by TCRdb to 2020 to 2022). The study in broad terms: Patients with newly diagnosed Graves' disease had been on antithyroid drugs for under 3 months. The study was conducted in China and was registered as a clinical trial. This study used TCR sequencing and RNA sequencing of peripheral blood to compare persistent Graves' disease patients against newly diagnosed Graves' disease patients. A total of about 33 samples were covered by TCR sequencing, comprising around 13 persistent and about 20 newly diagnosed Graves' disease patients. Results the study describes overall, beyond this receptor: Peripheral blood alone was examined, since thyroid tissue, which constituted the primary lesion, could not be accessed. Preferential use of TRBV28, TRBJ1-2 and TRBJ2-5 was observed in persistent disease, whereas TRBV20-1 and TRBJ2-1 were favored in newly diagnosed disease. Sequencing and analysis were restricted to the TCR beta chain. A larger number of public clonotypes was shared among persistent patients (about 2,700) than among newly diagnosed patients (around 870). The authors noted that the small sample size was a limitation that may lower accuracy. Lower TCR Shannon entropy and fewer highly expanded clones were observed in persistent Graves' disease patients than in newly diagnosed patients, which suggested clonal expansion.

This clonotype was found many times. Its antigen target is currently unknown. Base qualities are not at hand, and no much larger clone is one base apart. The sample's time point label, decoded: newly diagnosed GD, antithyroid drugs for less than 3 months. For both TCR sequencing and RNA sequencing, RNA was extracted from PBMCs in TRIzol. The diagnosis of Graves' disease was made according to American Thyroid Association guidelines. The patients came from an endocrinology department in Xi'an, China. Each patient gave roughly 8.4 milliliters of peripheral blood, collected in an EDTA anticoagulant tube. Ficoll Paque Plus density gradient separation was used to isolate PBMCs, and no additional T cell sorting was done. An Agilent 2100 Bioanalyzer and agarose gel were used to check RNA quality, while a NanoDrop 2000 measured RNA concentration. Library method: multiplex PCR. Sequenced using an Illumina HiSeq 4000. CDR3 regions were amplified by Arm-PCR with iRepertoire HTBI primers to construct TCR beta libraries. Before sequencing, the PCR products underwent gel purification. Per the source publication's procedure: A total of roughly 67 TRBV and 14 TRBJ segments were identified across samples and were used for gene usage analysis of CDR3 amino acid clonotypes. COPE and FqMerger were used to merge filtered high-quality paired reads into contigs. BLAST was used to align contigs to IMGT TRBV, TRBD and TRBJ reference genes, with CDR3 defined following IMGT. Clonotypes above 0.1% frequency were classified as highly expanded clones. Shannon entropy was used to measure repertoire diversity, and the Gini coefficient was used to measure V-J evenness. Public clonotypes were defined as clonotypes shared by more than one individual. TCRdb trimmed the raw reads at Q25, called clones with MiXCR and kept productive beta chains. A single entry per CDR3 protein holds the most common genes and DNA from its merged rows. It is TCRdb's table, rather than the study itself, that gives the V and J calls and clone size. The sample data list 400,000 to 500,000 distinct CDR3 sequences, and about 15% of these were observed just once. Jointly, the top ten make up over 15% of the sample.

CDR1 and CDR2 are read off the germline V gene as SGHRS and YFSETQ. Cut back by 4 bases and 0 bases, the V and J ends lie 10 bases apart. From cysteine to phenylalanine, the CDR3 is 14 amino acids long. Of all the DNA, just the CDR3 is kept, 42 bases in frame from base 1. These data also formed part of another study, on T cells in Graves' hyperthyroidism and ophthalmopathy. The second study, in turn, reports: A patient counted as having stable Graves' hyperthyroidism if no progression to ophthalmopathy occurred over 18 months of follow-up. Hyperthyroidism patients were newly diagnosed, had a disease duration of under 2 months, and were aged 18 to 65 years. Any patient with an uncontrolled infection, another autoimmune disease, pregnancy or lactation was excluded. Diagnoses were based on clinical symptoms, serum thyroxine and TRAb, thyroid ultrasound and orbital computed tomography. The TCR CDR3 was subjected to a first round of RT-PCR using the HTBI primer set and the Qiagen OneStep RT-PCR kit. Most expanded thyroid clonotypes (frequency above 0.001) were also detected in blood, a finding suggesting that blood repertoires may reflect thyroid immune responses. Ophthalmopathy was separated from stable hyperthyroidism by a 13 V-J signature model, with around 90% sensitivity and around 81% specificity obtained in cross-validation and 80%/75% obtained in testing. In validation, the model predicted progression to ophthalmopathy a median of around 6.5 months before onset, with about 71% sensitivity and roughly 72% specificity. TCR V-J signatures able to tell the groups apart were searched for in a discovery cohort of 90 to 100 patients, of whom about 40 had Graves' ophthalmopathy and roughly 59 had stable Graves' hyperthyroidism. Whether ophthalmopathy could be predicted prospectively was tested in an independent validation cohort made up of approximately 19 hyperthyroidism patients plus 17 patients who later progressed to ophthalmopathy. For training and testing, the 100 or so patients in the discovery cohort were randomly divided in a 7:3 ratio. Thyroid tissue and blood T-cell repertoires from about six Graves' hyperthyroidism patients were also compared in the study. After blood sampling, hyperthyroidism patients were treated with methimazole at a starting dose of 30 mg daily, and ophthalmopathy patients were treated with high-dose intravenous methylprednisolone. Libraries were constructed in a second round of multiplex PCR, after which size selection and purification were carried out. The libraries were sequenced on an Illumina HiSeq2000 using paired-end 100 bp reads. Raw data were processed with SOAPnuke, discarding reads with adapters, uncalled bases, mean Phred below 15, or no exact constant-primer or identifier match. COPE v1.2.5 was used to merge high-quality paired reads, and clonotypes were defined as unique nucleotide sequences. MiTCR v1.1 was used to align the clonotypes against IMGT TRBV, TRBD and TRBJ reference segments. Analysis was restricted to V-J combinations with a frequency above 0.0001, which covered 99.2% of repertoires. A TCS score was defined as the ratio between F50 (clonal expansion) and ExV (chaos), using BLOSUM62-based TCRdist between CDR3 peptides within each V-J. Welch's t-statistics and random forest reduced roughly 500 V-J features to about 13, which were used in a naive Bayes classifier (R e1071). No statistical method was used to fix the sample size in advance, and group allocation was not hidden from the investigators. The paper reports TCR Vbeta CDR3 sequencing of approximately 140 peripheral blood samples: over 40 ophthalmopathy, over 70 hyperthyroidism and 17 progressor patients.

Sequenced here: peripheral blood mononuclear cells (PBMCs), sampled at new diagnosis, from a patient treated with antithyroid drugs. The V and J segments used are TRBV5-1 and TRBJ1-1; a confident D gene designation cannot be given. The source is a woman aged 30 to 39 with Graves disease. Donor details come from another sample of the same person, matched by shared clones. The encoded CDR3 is CASSQGLMNTEAFF. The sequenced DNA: TGCGCCAGCAGCCAAGGACTCATGAACACTGAAGCTTTCTTT.